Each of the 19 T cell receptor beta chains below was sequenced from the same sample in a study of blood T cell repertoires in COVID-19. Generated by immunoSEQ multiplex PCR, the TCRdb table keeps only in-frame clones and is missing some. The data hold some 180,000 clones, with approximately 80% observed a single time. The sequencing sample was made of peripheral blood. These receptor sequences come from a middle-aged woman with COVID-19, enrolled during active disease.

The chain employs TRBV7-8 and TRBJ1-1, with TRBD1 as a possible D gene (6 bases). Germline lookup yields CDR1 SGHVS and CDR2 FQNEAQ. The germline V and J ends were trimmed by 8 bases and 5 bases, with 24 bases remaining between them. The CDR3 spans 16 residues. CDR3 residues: CASLPGGRGLSTEAFF. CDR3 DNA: TGTGCCAGCTTACCGGGGGGGCGAGGGTTGAGTACTGAAGCTTTCTTT.

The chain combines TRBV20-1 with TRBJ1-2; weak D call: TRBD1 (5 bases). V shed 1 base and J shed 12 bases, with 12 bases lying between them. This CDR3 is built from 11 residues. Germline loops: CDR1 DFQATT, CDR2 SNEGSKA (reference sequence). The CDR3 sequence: CSARGQGKNTF. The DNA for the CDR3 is TGCAGTGCTAGAGGGCAGGGCAAGAACACCTTC.

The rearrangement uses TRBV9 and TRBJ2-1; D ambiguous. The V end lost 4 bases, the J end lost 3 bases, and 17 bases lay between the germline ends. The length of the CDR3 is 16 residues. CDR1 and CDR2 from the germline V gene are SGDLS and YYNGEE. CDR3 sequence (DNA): TGTGCCAGCAGCCTCACTCACGACTTCGGCTACAATGAGCAGTTCTTC. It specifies CASSLTHDFGYNEQFF.

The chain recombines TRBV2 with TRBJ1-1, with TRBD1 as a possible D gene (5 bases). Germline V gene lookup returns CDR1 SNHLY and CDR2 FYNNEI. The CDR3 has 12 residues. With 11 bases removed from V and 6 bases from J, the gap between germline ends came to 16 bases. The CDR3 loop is CAGHKGSPEAFF. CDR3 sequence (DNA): TGTGCCGGACATAAGGGGTCCCCTGAAGCTTTCTTT.

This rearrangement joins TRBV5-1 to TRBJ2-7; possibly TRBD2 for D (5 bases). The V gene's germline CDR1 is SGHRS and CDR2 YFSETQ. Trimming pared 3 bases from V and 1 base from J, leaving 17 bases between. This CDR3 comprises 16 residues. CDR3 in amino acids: CASSWVRAEVSYEQYF. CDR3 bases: TGCGCCAGCAGCTGGGTTCGAGCGGAGGTTTCCTACGAGCAGTACTTC.

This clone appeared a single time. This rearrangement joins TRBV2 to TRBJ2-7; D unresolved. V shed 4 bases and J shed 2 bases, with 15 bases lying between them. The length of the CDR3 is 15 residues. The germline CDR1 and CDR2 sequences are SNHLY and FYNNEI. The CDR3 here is CASSGLTPDPYEQYF. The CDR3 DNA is TGTGCCAGCAGTGGGTTGACTCCCGACCCCTACGAGCAGTACTTC. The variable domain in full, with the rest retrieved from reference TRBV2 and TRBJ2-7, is EPEVTQTPSHQVTQMGQEVILRCVPISNHLYFYWYRQILGQKVEFLVSFYNNEISEKSEIFDDQFSVERPDGSNFTLKIRSTKLEDSAMYFCASSGLTPDPYEQYFGPGTRLTVT.

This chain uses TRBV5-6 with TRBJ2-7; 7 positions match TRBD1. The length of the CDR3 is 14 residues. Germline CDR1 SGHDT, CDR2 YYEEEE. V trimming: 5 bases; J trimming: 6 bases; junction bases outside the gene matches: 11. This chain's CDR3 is CASSRPTGMGEQYF. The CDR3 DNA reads TGTGCCAGCAGTCGCCCGACAGGGATGGGCGAGCAGTACTTC.

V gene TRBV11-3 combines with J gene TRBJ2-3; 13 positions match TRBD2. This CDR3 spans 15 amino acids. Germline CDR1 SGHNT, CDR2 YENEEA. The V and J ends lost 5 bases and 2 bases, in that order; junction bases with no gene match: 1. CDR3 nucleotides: TGTGCCAGCAGCACTAGCGGGGGGGCCACAGATACGCAGTATTTT. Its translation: CASSTSGGATDTQYF. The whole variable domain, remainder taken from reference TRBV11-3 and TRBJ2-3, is EAGVVQSPRYKIIEKKQPVAFWCNPISGHNTLYWYLQNLGQGPELLIRYENEEAVDDSQLPKDRFSAERLKGVDSTLKIQPAELGDSAVYLCASSTSGGATDTQYFGPGTRLTVL.

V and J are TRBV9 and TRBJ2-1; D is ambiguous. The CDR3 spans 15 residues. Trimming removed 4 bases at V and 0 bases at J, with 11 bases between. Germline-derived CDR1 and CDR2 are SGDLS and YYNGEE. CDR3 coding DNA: TGTGCCAGCAGCCCCCGGCGGCGCTCCTACAATGAGCAGTTCTTC. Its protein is CASSPRRRSYNEQFF.

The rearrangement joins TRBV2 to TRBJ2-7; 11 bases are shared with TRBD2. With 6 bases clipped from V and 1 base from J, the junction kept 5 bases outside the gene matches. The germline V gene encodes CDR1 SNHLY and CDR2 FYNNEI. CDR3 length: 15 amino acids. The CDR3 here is CASSPRLAGSYEQYF. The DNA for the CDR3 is TGTGCCAGCAGCCCAAGACTAGCGGGGTCCTACGAGCAGTACTTC. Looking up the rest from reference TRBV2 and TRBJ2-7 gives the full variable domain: EPEVTQTPSHQVTQMGQEVILRCVPISNHLYFYWYRQILGQKVEFLVSFYNNEISEKSEIFDDQFSVERPDGSNFTLKIRSTKLEDSAMYFCASSPRLAGSYEQYFGPGTRLTVT.

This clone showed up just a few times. CDR3 coding DNA: TGTGCCAGCAGCGCGGACAGATTTGAAGCTTTCTTT. Encoded protein: CASSADRFEAFF. V is TRBV2 and J is TRBJ1-1; a weak D match, TRBD1 (6 bases). Germline loops: CDR1 SNHLY, CDR2 FYNNEI. The CDR3 sequence is 12 residues long. V lost 6 bases and J lost 7, with 12 bases in between.

CDR3 coding DNA: TGTGCCAGCAGCAGGGACAGGCAGACGGTAAAGACCCAGTACTTC. Residues: CASSRDRQTVKTQYF. The genes are TRBV7-9 and TRBJ2-5; 8 nucleotides align to TRBD1. The V segment lost 5 bases and the J segment 6 bases; nucleotides outside the gene matches: 11. CDR3 size: 15 residues. The germline V gene encodes CDR1 SEHNR and CDR2 FQNEAQ (reference sequence).

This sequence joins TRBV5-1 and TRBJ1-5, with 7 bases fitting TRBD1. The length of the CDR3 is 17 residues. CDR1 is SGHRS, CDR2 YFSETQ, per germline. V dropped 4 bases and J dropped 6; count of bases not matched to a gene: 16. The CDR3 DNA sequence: TGCGCCAGCAGCCCCAGTCCCGGGACAGCGTTAAGTCAGCCCCAGCATTTT. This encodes CASSPSPGTALSQPQHF.

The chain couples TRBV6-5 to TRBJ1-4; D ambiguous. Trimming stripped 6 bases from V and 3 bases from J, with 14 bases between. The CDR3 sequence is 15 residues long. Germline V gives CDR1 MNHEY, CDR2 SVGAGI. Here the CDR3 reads CASRIDGASNEKLFF. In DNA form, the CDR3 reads TGTGCCAGCAGAATCGACGGAGCTTCTAATGAAAAACTGTTTTTT.

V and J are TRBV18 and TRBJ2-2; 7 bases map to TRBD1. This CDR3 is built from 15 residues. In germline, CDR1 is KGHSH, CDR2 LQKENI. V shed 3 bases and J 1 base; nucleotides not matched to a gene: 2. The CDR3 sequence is CASSPDRVNTGELFF. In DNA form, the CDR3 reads TGTGCCAGCTCACCCGACAGGGTGAACACCGGGGAGCTGTTTTTT.

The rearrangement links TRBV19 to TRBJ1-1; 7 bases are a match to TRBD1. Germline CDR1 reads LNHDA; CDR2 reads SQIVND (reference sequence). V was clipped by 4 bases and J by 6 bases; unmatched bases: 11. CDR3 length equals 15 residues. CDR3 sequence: CASSRTRTGSAEAFF. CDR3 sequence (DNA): TGTGCCAGTAGTAGAACCCGGACAGGATCTGCTGAAGCTTTCTTT.

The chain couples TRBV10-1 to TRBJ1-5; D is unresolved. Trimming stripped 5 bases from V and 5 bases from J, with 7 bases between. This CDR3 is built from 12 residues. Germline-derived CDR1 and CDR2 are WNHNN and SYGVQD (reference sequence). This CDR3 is CASSPSDQPQHF. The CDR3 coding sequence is TGCGCCAGCAGTCCTTCGGATCAGCCCCAGCATTTT.

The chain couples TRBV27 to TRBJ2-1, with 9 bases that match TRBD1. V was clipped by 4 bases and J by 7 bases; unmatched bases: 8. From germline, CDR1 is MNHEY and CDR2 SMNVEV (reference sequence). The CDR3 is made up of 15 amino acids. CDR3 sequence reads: CASSSNRGRGNEQFF. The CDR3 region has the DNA TGTGCCAGCAGTTCTAACAGGGGGCGCGGAAATGAGCAGTTCTTC.

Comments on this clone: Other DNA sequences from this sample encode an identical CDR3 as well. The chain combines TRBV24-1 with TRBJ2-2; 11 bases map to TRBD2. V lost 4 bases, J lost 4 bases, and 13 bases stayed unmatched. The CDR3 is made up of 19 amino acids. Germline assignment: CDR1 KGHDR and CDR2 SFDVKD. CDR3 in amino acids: CATSDRRPTSGRFTGELFF. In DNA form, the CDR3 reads TGTGCCACCAGTGACCGAAGACCCACTAGCGGGAGATTCACCGGGGAGCTGTTTTTT.